Here is one TCR beta chain with its context. TCRdb's copy holds only in-frame clones and misses some; the assay was immunoSEQ multiplex PCR. The profile shows roughly 86,000 clones, 80% to 95% of them singletons. The data derive from a study of OX40 agonist ivuxolimab in advanced cancers. Study as a whole: Three patients showed partial responses: one hepatocellular carcinoma and two cutaneous melanoma cases.

CDR1 and CDR2 from the germline V gene are SGHRS and YFSETQ. Unmatched junction bases numbered 5, after V lost 0 bases and J lost 1 base. The CDR3 is 16 residues long. The receptor was derived from an adult with an advanced solid tumor such as melanoma, head and neck, liver or kidney cancer. Sequenced here: CD4+ or CD8+ T cells sorted from blood, sampled in a trial of the OX40 agonist ivuxolimab. The chain is built from TRBV5-1 and TRBJ2-3; 7 bases agree with TRBD2. The CDR3 coding sequence is TGCGCCAGCAGCTTGGGTGGTCTAGCGGGCACAGATACGCAGTATTTT. Protein product: CASSLGGLAGTDTQYF.